This T cell receptor beta chain was sequenced for a study of blood T cell repertoires in COVID-19. Study background: Researchers got acute and convalescent COVID-19 samples from the United States, Italy and Spain. Sources were T cells, B-cell-depleted T cells, or PBMCs; the material itself was cDNA or gDNA.

Germline assignment: CDR1 MNHEY and CDR2 SVGEGT. This CDR3 is 14 amino acids long. The J segment lost 4 bases and the V segment lost 5 bases, leaving 8 bases of the junction unmatched. Original methodology: Quantification of nucleated cells was approximated via reference gene primer amplification. Repertoires were generated with immunoSEQ multiplex PCR, while TCRdb's copy carries only in-frame clones and drops some. V, J and clone size derive from that table, while D and trimming were established from the DNA sequence. The sample consists of under 100,000 clones, 70% to 90% of them appearing once. This clone was seen a single time.

Sequencing was done on a sample of peripheral blood. J is TRBJ2-7 and V is TRBV6-2 or TRBV6-3, with TRBD2 matching 7 bases. The TCR sequence derives from a man aged 45-65 years with active COVID-19. The CDR3 DNA follows: TGTGCCAGCAGTACCCAGCGGGGACTATACGAGCAGTACTTC. Protein product: CASSTQRGLYEQYF.